This TCR beta chain stems from a study of shared clonotypes between healthy human individuals. CD45RA+ naive and CD45RA-negative memory subsets were separated from CD4+ cells. Here immunoSEQ multiplex PCR was the method, and the copy in TCRdb shows in-frame clones only, minus some. The table includes about 1 million clones, more than 65% detected once. The CDR3 contains 15 residues. Germline CDR1 ENHRY, CDR2 SYGVKD. The ends were cut back, 1 base at V and 0 bases at J, with 9 bases in the middle. Sequenced: memory CD4+ T cells sorted from blood. Specified subset: CD45RA-negative fraction. The chain recombines TRBV10-3 with TRBJ1-2, with D tentatively TRBD1 (6 bases). The receptor comes from a man between 18 and 29 years old in good health. The CDR3 reads CAISELGGANYGYTF. The CDR3 DNA reads TGTGCCATCAGTGAGTTGGGGGGCGCTAACTATGGCTACACCTTC.